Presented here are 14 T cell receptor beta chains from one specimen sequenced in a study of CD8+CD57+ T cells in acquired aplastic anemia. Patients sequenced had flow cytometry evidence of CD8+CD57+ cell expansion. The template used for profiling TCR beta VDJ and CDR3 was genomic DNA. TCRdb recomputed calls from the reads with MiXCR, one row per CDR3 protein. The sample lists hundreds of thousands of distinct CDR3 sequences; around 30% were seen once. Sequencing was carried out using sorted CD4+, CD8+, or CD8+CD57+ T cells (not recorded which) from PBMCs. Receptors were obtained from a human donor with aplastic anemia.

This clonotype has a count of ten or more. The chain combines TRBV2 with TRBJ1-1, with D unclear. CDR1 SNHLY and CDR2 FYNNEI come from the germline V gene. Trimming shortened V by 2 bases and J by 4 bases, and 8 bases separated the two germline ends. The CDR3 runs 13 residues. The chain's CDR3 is CASSELLVTEAFF. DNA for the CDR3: TGTGCCAGCAGTGAATTATTGGTCACTGAAGCTTTCTTT.

CDR3 sequence reads: CASSSPTGAHEQYF. The CDR3 DNA sequence: TGCGCCAGCAGCTCCCCGACAGGGGCCCACGAGCAGTACTTC. The chain links TRBV5-1 to TRBJ2-7; 8 nucleotides agree with TRBD1. The CDR3 runs to 14 residues. Germline CDR1 SGHRS, CDR2 YFSETQ. With V trimmed by 3 bases and J by 5 bases, 7 bases remained unmatched.

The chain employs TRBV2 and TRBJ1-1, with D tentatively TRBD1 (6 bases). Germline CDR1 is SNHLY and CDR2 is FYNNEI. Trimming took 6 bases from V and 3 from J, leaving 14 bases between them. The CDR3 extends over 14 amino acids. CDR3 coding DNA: TGTGCCAGCAGCCTAAGACCAGGGGACACTGAAGCTTTCTTT. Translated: CASSLRPGDTEAFF.

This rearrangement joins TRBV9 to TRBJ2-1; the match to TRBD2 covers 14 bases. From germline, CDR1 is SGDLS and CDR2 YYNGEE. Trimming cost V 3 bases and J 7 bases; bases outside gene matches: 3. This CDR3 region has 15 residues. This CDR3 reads CASSATSGGVNEQFF. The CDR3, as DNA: TGTGCCAGCAGCGCGACTAGCGGGGGGGTTAATGAGCAGTTCTTC.

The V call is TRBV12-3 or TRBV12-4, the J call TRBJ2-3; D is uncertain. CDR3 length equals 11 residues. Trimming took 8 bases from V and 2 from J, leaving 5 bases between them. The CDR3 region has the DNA TGTGCCAGCCTGGACACAGATACGCAGTATTTT. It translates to CASLDTDTQYF.

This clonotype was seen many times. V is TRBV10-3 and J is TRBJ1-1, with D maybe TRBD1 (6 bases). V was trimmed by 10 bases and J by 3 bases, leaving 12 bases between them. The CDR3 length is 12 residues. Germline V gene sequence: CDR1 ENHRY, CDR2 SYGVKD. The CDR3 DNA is TGTGCCACCAGGGGATTGGACACTGAAGCTTTCTTT. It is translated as CATRGLDTEAFF.

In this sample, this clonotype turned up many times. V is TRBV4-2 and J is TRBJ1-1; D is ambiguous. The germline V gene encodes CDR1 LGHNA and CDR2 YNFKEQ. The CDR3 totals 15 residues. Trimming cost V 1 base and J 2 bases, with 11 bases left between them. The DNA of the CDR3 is TGTGCCAGCAGCCAAGGGTTCACCCTCAACACTGAAGCTTTCTTT. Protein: CASSQGFTLNTEAFF.

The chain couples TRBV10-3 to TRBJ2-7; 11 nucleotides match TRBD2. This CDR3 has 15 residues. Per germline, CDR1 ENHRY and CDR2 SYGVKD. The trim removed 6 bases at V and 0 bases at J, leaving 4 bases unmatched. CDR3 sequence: CAIRQGTSGSYEQYF. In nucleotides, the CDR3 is TGTGCCATCAGGCAGGGGACTAGCGGCTCCTACGAGCAGTACTTC.

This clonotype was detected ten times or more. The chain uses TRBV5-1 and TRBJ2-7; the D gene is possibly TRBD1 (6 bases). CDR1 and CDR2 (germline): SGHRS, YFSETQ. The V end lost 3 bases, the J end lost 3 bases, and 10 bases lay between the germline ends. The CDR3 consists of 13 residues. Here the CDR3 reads CASSWGQDYEQYF. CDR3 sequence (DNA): TGCGCCAGCAGCTGGGGGCAGGACTACGAGCAGTACTTC.

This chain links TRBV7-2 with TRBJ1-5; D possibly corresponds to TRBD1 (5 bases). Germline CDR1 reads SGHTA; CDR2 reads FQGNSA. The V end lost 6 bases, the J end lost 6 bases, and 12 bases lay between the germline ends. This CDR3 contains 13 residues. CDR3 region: CASRGVGLQPQHF. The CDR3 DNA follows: TGTGCCAGCAGAGGGGTGGGGCTTCAGCCCCAGCATTTT. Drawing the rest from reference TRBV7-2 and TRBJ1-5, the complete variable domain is GAGVSQSPSNKVTEKGKDVELRCDPISGHTALYWYRQSLGQGLEFLIYFQGNSAPDKSGLPSDRFSAERTGGSVSTLTIQRTQQEDSAVYLCASRGVGLQPQHFGDGTRLSIL.

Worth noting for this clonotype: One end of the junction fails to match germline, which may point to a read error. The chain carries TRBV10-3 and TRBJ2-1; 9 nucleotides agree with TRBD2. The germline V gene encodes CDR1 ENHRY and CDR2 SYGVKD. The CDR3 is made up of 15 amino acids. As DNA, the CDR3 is TGTGCCAGCAGTGAAATGGCTAGCGGGGTAAATGAGCAGTTCTTC. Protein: CASSEMASGVNEQFF.

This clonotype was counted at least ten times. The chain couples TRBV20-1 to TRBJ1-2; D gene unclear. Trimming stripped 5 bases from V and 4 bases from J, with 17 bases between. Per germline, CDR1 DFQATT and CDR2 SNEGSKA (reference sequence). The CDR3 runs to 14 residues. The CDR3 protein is CSAHARVRAYGYTF. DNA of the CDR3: TGCAGTGCTCACGCCCGGGTCCGGGCCTATGGCTACACCTTC.

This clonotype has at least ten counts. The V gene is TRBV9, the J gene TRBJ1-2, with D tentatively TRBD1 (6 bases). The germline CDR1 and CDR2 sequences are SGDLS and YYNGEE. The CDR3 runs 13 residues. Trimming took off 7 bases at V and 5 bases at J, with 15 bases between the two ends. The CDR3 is CASGQPYGYGYTF. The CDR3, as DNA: TGTGCCAGCGGACAGCCTTACGGATATGGCTACACCTTC.

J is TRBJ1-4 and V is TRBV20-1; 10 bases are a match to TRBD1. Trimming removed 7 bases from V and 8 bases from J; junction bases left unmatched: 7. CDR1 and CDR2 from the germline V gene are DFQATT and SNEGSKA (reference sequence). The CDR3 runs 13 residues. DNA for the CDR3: TGCAGTGTGCCCGGGACAGGGGAAGAAAAACTGTTTTTT. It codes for CSVPGTGEEKLFF.